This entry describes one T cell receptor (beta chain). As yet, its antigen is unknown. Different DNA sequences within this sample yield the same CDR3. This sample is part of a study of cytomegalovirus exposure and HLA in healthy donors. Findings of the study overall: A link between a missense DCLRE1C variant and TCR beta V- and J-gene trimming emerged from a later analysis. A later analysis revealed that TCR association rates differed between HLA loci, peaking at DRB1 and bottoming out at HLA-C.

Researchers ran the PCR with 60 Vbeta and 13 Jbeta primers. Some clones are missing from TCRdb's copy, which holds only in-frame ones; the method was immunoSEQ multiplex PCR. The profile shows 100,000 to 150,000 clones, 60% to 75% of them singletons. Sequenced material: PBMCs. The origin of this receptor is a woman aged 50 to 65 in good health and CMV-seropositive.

For the CDR3, the DNA is TGCAGCGTTGAGGACTCTAACTATGGCTACACCTTC. Translation: CSVEDSNYGYTF. The chain has TRBV29-1 and TRBJ1-2; D not certain. The CDR3 has 12 amino acids. Germline V gene sequence: CDR1 SQVTM, CDR2 ANQGSEA. Trimming removed 3 bases from V and 0 bases from J, with 5 bases in between.